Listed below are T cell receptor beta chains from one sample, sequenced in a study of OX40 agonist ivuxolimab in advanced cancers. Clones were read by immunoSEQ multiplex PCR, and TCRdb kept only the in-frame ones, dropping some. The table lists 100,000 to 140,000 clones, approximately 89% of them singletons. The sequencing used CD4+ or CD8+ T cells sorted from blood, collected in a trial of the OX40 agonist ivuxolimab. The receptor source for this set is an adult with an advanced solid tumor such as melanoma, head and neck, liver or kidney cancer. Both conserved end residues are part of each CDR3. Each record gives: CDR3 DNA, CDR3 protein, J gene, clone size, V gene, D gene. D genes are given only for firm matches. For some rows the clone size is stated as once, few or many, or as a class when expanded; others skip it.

cdr3_nt: TGTGCCAGCCGCCGAAATGGGGCGGGGTACAATGAGCAGTTCTTC
cdr3_aa: CASRRNGAGYNEQFF
j_call: TRBJ2-1
clone_size: -
v_call: TRBV28
d_call: -

cdr3_nt: TGTGCCAGTAGTATCCTTCTAGCGGGAGGCATTGGTGAGCAGTTCTTC
cdr3_aa: CASSILLAGGIGEQFF
j_call: TRBJ2-1
clone_size: -
v_call: TRBV19
d_call: TRBD2

cdr3_nt: TGCGCCAGCAGCTTTCTAGCGGGGAGGGAGACCCAGTACTTC
cdr3_aa: CASSFLAGRETQYF
j_call: TRBJ2-5
clone_size: once
v_call: TRBV4-1
d_call: TRBD2

cdr3_nt: TGTGCCAGCAGTTCCCCGGGACCCCCGTTAATAGACGAGCAGTACTTC
cdr3_aa: CASSSPGPPLIDEQYF
j_call: TRBJ2-7
clone_size: once
v_call: TRBV28
d_call: -

cdr3_nt: TGTGCCAGCAGCTCTACCTATTCTAATGAGGAAAAACTGTTTTTT
cdr3_aa: CASSSTYSNEEKLFF
j_call: TRBJ1-4
clone_size: once
v_call: TRBV11-2
d_call: -

cdr3_nt: TGTGCCATCAGTGAGAGTCCTAGCGGGAGTGGCACAGATACGCAGTATTTT
cdr3_aa: CAISESPSGSGTDTQYF
j_call: TRBJ2-3
clone_size: -
v_call: TRBV10-3
d_call: TRBD2

cdr3_nt: TGTGCCAGCAGCTTAAATAACCCCCCAGATACGCAGTATTTT
cdr3_aa: CASSLNNPPDTQYF
j_call: TRBJ2-3
clone_size: once
v_call: TRBV7-2
d_call: -

cdr3_nt: TGTGCCAGTAGCCTCGATGGGGCGAACACTGAAGCTTTCTTT
cdr3_aa: CASSLDGANTEAFF
j_call: TRBJ1-1
clone_size: -
v_call: TRBV19
d_call: -

cdr3_nt: TGTGCCAGCTCACCCAACAGGGGGCTTGACACTGAAGCTTTCTTT
cdr3_aa: CASSPNRGLDTEAFF
j_call: TRBJ1-1
clone_size: -
v_call: TRBV18
d_call: TRBD1

cdr3_nt: TGTGCCAGCAGTGAAGGGGCGGAAGAGACCCAGTACTTC
cdr3_aa: CASSEGAEETQYF
j_call: TRBJ2-5
clone_size: few
v_call: TRBV2
d_call: -

cdr3_nt: TGTGCCAGCAGTGGACTTGGGACAGGGGCGTACGAGCAGTACTTC
cdr3_aa: CASSGLGTGAYEQYF
j_call: TRBJ2-7
clone_size: -
v_call: TRBV6-5
d_call: TRBD1

cdr3_nt: TGCGCCAGCAGCTCCCTAGCGGGAGGGCCTATTGAGCAGTTCTTC
cdr3_aa: CASSSLAGGPIEQFF
j_call: TRBJ2-1
clone_size: -
v_call: TRBV5-1
d_call: TRBD2

cdr3_nt: TGCAGTGCCAGGATGGAGTATGAGCAGTTCTTC
cdr3_aa: CSARMEYEQFF
j_call: TRBJ2-1
clone_size: -
v_call: TRBV20-1
d_call: -

cdr3_nt: TGTGCCAGCAGCTTGGGGTGGAGCGGGACGTTCAATGAGCAGTTCTTC
cdr3_aa: CASSLGWSGTFNEQFF
j_call: TRBJ2-1
clone_size: -
v_call: TRBV7-2
d_call: TRBD2

cdr3_nt: TGTGCCAGTAGTATTCTCTTGGTTGGAGGGGGGCACACAGATACGCAGTATTTT
cdr3_aa: CASSILLVGGGHTDTQYF
j_call: TRBJ2-3
clone_size: -
v_call: TRBV19
d_call: -

cdr3_nt: TGTGCCAGCAGCGCCCGGGACAGGGGTAGCGGTCAGCCCCAGCATTTT
cdr3_aa: CASSARDRGSGQPQHF
j_call: TRBJ1-5
clone_size: -
v_call: TRBV5-8
d_call: TRBD1

cdr3_nt: TGTGCCAGCAGCTTGGCCCCCGGCGGGGAGACCCAGTACTTC
cdr3_aa: CASSLAPGGETQYF
j_call: TRBJ2-5
clone_size: -
v_call: TRBV5-8
d_call: -

cdr3_nt: TGTGCCAGTGGTGTGGGGCAGTACTATGGCTACACCTTC
cdr3_aa: CASGVGQYYGYTF
j_call: TRBJ1-2
clone_size: once
v_call: TRBV28
d_call: -

cdr3_nt: TGTGCCAGCAGCTTACCGGAACAGCCCCAGCATTTT
cdr3_aa: CASSLPEQPQHF
j_call: TRBJ1-5
clone_size: -
v_call: TRBV7-2
d_call: -

cdr3_nt: TGTGCCAGCAGCTTAGGTTGGGGGACGTCGGTCTCTGGGGCCAACGTCCTGACTTTC
cdr3_aa: CASSLGWGTSVSGANVLTF
j_call: TRBJ2-6
clone_size: -
v_call: TRBV7-3
d_call: -

cdr3_nt: TGTGCCAGCACCGGGACGGCGAACACCGGGGAGCTGTTTTTT
cdr3_aa: CASTGTANTGELFF
j_call: TRBJ2-2
clone_size: -
v_call: TRBV28
d_call: -

cdr3_nt: TGTGCCAGCAGCCAAGATATGGGGGCGGTATCCTCCTACAATGAGCAGTTCTTC
cdr3_aa: CASSQDMGAVSSYNEQFF
j_call: TRBJ2-1
clone_size: -
v_call: TRBV14
d_call: -